The table lists the clone carrying this TCR beta chain with a few counts. Antigen: not known. This entry belongs to a study of beta chain features in type 1 diabetes. Study-wide findings and caveats: TCRB CDR3s were moderately but significantly shorter in Type 1 diabetes patients in all four CD4+ subsets.

V was clipped by 0 bases and J by 5 bases; unmatched bases: 6. The CDR3 runs to 15 residues. CDR1 is SGHRS, CDR2 YFSETQ, per germline. cDNA synthesis used the whole RNA isolate, giving expressed TCRB sequences. TCRdb's table, derived via immunoSEQ multiplex PCR, lists solely in-frame clones and lacks some. The repertoire holds 600,000 to 700,000 clones, with around 12% as singletons. The sequence was collected from a man under 40 with type 1 diabetes. This chain connects TRBV5-1 to TRBJ2-7; 9 positions match TRBD1. Sequencing was done on a sample of naive CD4+ T cells from blood. The CDR3 spells CASSLDGTGSNEQYF. CDR3 sequence (DNA): TGCGCCAGCAGCTTGGATGGGACAGGGAGTAACGAGCAGTACTTC. The whole variable domain, remainder taken from reference TRBV5-1 and TRBJ2-7, is KAGVTQTPRYLIKTRGQQVTLSCSPISGHRSVSWYQQTPGQGLQFLFEYFSETQRNKGNFPGRFSGRQFSNSRSEMNVSTLELGDSALYLCASSLDGTGSNEQYFGPGTRLTVT.